The 28 T cell receptor beta chains listed next were all sequenced from one sample in a study of tumor-infiltrating lymphocytes in primary liver carcinoma. Starting from roughly 0.5 ug of total RNA, TCR beta cDNA was produced with a primer in the constant region. Researchers made the TCR beta libraries by running three nested multiplex PCR rounds with slightly modified ARM-PCR. Both of the initial two PCR rounds ran for nine to eleven cycles and employed TRBV1-TRBV30 forward primers alongside a C-beta reverse primer. TCRdb used MiXCR to reprocess the multiplex PCR reads, holding one entry per CDR3 protein. In the table there are some 46,000 distinct CDR3 sequences, roughly 75% of which are singletons. Taking about 18-30 mg of unsorted bulk tissue, the authors co-extracted RNA and DNA. Sample: tumor-adjacent normal liver tissue. These receptors originate from a woman aged 25 to 39 with primary liver carcinoma and hepatitis B virus infection.

On this clonotype: Germline is not matched at one junction end, which may reflect a read error. This rearrangement joins TRBV11-2 to TRBJ1-4; TRBD1 agrees at 8 bases. This CDR3 comprises 15 residues. CDR1 and CDR2 from the germline V gene are SGHAT and FQNNGV. CDR3 protein: CAISWGDRRTEKLFF. In nucleotides, the CDR3 is TGTGCCATCAGCTGGGGGGACAGGAGGACGGAAAAACTGTTTTTT.

In regard to this clonotype: A read error may be the cause here, since a much bigger clone is one base away. The CDR3 does not end in the conserved phenylalanine or tryptophan, so this is likely a read error. V is TRBV5-5 and J is TRBJ2-3; D call uncertain. CDR3 size: 12 residues. CDR1 SGHKS and CDR2 YYEKEE come from the germline V gene (reference sequence). The ends were cut back, 0 bases at V and 5 bases at J, with 4 bases in the middle. CDR3 DNA: TGTGCCAGCAGCTTGGGGGTAGATACGCAGTATTTA. Residues: CASSLGVDTQYL.

Note on this clonotype: A junction boundary mismatches the germline segment, possibly from a read error. The V call is TRBV29-1, the J call TRBJ2-5, with a weak D call TRBD1 (5 bases). The CDR3 is 12 amino acids. The germline gives CDR1 SQVTM, CDR2 ANQGSEA. The DNA for the CDR3 is TGCAGTGCCAGGGCAAGCCAAGGGACCCAGTACTTC. The encoded protein is CSARASQGTQYF.

The table lists this clonotype with a few counts. The missing conserved phenylalanine or tryptophan at the end of this CDR3 makes a read error likely. V is TRBV28 and J is TRBJ2-5; D may match TRBD1 or TRBD2 (5 bases each). Trimming cost V 5 bases and J 5 bases, with 15 bases left between them. The CDR3 has 14 amino acids. Germline values: CDR1 MDHEN, CDR2 SYDVKM. The CDR3 DNA is TGTGCCAGCAGTGCGATTGGGGGAAGGGAGACCCAGTACCTC. Its protein product is CASSAIGGRETQYL.

This clonotype has only a few counts. V and J are TRBV4-3 and TRBJ2-2, with D tentatively TRBD1 (5 bases). The germline gives CDR1 LGHNA, CDR2 YSLEER. The CDR3 loop spans 12 amino acids. The V gene lost 10 bases and the J gene lost 3 bases, with 9 bases spanning the gap. The CDR3 nucleotides read TGCGCCAACAGGCTTGACACCGGGGAGCTGTTTTTT. Translation: CANRLDTGELFF.

As to this clonotype: One junction end disagrees with the germline gene, perhaps due to a read error. The rearrangement uses TRBV11-2 and TRBJ2-5; TRBD2 might be the D (6 bases). The CDR3 sequence is 17 residues long. Germline values: CDR1 SGHAT, CDR2 FQNNGV. CDR3 in amino acids: CVSNHSGAGGYQETQYF. The CDR3 coding sequence is TGTGTCAGCAACCACAGTGGAGCGGGTGGGTACCAAGAGACCCAGTACTTC.

This clonotype has a count of ten or more. The chain has TRBV6-5 and TRBJ2-7; TRBD1 agrees at 9 bases. The J segment lost 6 bases and the V segment lost 2 bases, leaving 5 bases of the junction unmatched. Germline V gene sequence: CDR1 MNHEY, CDR2 SVGAGI. The CDR3 has 14 residues. CDR3 in amino acids: CASSYGTGLGEQYF. The DNA of the CDR3 is TGTGCCAGCAGTTACGGGACAGGGCTGGGCGAGCAGTACTTC.

This clonotype was counted many times. The CDR3 bases are TGTGCCAGCAGTTTTAGGCTAGCGGAGCACACCGGGGAGCTGTTTTTT. Its translation: CASSFRLAEHTGELFF. The V gene is TRBV28, the J gene TRBJ2-2; TRBD2 aligns across 7 bases. V was clipped by 3 bases and J by 3 bases; unmatched bases: 7. This CDR3 region has 16 residues. The germline V gene has CDR1 MDHEN and CDR2 SYDVKM.

Details on this clonotype: The junction differs from germline at one of its ends, possibly a read error. J is TRBJ2-5 and V is TRBV11-2; 9 nucleotides line up with TRBD1. The CDR3 has 16 residues. Germline CDR1 SGHAT, CDR2 FQNNGV. The CDR3 protein is CASSTRTGGAEETKYF. The CDR3, as DNA: TGTGCCAGCAGTACAAGAACAGGGGGCGCGGAAGAGACCAAGTACTTC.

V and J are TRBV11-2 and TRBJ1-4, with D possibly being TRBD1 (6 bases). The V gene's germline CDR1 is SGHAT and CDR2 FQNNGV. The CDR3 consists of 15 residues. In DNA, the CDR3 is TGTGTCAGTAGCTTATGGCGCAGGGGACATGAAAAACTGTTTTTT. Its protein is CVSSLWRRGHEKLFF.

To note about this clonotype: This is likely a read error, given that the CDR3 carries no conserved phenylalanine or tryptophan at its end. This sequence joins TRBV30 and TRBJ2-3; TRBD2 matches at 7 bases. This CDR3 has 15 amino acids. The junction had 5 bases not matched to a gene; V was cut back by 0 bases and J by 2 bases. Germline V gene data show CDR1 as GTSNPN and CDR2 as SVGIG (reference sequence). The CDR3 nucleotides are TGTGCCTGGAGTGTGGCGGGAGACGACACAGATACGCAGTATATT. This sequence encodes CAWSVAGDDTDTQYI.

At least ten counts were recorded for this clonotype. The CDR3 region has the DNA TGTGCCAGCTCACCCTGGCCCTATAGCGGGGGTTCCTACAATGAGCAGTTCTTC. This encodes CASSPWPYSGGSYNEQFF. The V and J genes are TRBV6-5 and TRBJ2-1; 9 nucleotides match TRBD2. The CDR3 extends over 18 amino acids. Germline CDR1 and CDR2: MNHEY and SVGAGI. V gave up 8 bases and J gave up 1 base; unmatched junction bases: 15.

About this clonotype: The junction departs from the called germline gene at one end, perhaps through a read error. The rearrangement joins TRBV5-1 to TRBJ1-1, with TRBD1 identical over 11 bases. The germline CDR1 and CDR2 sequences are SGHRS and YFSETQ. The CDR3 sequence is 16 residues long. This CDR3 is CAGSAGTGGWNIEAFF. In nucleotides, the CDR3 is TGCGCCGGCAGCGCAGGGACAGGGGGATGGAACATTGAAGCTTTCTTT.

In this sample, this clonotype turned up many times. CDR3 amino acids: CASSSREVSYNEQFF. For the CDR3, the DNA is TGCGCCAGCAGCTCGCGGGAGGTCTCCTACAATGAGCAGTTCTTC. The rearrangement joins TRBV5-1 to TRBJ2-1; 8 bases line up with TRBD2. Germline values: CDR1 SGHRS, CDR2 YFSETQ. Trimming at V came to 3 bases and at J to 0 bases, leaving 2 bases not matched to a gene. This CDR3 has 15 residues.

V is TRBV4-1 and J is TRBJ2-5, with D tentatively TRBD2 (7 bases). Germline V lookup: CDR1 MGHRA, CDR2 YSYEKL. This CDR3 contains 15 residues. The CDR3 region is CACSQEERGGETQYF. The CDR3 DNA is TGCGCGTGTAGCCAAGAAGAGAGGGGGGGCGAGACCCAGTACTTC.

A note on this clonotype: Mismatch with germline at one junction end may stem from a read error. The chain is built from TRBV27 and TRBJ2-5; possibly TRBD1 for D (6 bases). Germline V CDR1 and CDR2: MNHEY, SMNVEV (reference sequence). The CDR3 totals 14 residues. CDR3 coding DNA: TGTGGCAGCAGTTTATTAGGGGGAAAAGAGACCCAGTACTTC. It translates to CGSSLLGGKETQYF.

This rearrangement joins TRBV5-5 to TRBJ2-7; the match to TRBD2 covers 7 bases. The J segment lost 0 bases and the V segment lost 5 bases, leaving 11 bases of the junction unmatched. The CDR3 sequence is 16 residues long. Germline loops: CDR1 SGHKS, CDR2 YYEKEE (reference sequence). The CDR3 nucleotides are TGTGCCAGCAGGGATTCTCCGACGGGAGGCTCCTACGAGCAGTACTTC. This gives the protein CASRDSPTGGSYEQYF.

Details on this clonotype: A read error is likely, as this CDR3 ends without the conserved phenylalanine or tryptophan. The gene calls are TRBV11-3 and TRBJ1-1, with D possibly TRBD1 on 6 matching bases. The CDR3 is 13 residues long. From germline, CDR1 is SGHNT and CDR2 YENEEA. The CDR3 DNA follows: TGTGTCAGCTATACAGGGCTGGCGGCTGAAGCTTTCTCT. This translates into CVSYTGLAAEAFS.

The chain has TRBV4-3 and TRBJ2-3; D is possibly TRBD2 (7 bases). CDR1 is LGHNA, CDR2 YSLEER, per germline. CDR3 length: 16 residues. Trimming took off 1 base at V and 7 bases at J, with 18 bases between the two ends. CDR3 in amino acids: CASSQGFAGAMHTQYF. CDR3 coding DNA: TGCGCCAGCAGCCAAGGTTTTGCGGGGGCCATGCATACGCAGTATTTT.

The chain has TRBV7-3 and TRBJ2-1; 7 bases align to TRBD2. V lost 0 bases and J lost 5; bases outside the gene matches: 7. Germline lookup yields CDR1 SGHTA and CDR2 FQGTGA. The CDR3 spans 16 residues. As DNA, the CDR3 is TGTGCCAGCAGCTTAACGGGGGGGGACCGAGACAATGAGCAGTTCTTC. Its translation: CASSLTGGDRDNEQFF. Full variable domain (outside the CDR3, taken from reference TRBV7-3 and TRBJ2-1): GAGVSQTPSNKVTEKGKYVELRCDPISGHTALYWYRQSLGQGPEFLIYFQGTGAADDSGLPNDRFFAVRPEGSVSTLKIQRTERGDSAVYLCASSLTGGDRDNEQFFGPGTRLTVL.

Details on this clonotype: At one boundary the junction diverges from the germline segment, which might be a read error. The J gene is TRBJ2-7, the V gene TRBV11-1; D is ambiguous. The CDR3 has 12 residues. The germline CDR1 and CDR2 sequences are SGHAT and FQDESV (reference sequence). The CDR3 DNA reads TGTACCAGCAGCTGCATGAGTTACGAGCAGTATTTC. Its protein is CTSSCMSYEQYF.

This clonotype was counted many times. CDR3 sequence reads: CASSLGGVSSYEQYF. DNA for the CDR3: TGTGCCAGCAGTTTGGGGGGGGTAAGCTCCTACGAGCAGTACTTC. J is TRBJ2-7 and V is TRBV12-3 or TRBV12-4; 7 nucleotides line up with TRBD2. The CDR3 covers 15 residues. J gave up 0 bases and V 3 bases, and 5 bases lay outside the gene matches.

This chain links TRBV7-8 with TRBJ2-7, with D perhaps TRBD2 (5 bases). Germline V lookup: CDR1 SGHVS, CDR2 FQNEAQ. Deletions cut 1 base from V and 5 bases from J, with 18 bases between. The CDR3 has 16 amino acids. The CDR3 sequence: CASSLGRGEGSHEQYF. CDR3 DNA: TGTGCCAGCAGCTTAGGACGGGGAGAGGGAAGTCACGAGCAGTACTTC. Drawing the rest from reference TRBV7-8 and TRBJ2-7, the complete variable domain is GAGVSQSPRYKVAKRGQDVALRCDPISGHVSLFWYQQALGQGPEFLTYFQNEAQLDKSGLPSDRFFAERPEGSVSTLKIQRTQQEDSAVYLCASSLGRGEGSHEQYFGPGTRLTVT.

V and J are TRBV2 and TRBJ2-1; TRBD2 agrees at 10 bases. V gave up 10 bases and J gave up 8 bases; unmatched junction bases: 8. Germline CDR1 reads SNHLY; CDR2 reads FYNNEI. This CDR3 has 13 residues. The CDR3 spells CATSAGGSDEQFF. The CDR3 nucleotides are TGTGCCACATCAGCGGGAGGGTCCGATGAGCAGTTCTTC. Together with reference TRBV2 and TRBJ2-1, the CDR3 gives the full variable domain: EPEVTQTPSHQVTQMGQEVILRCVPISNHLYFYWYRQILGQKVEFLVSFYNNEISEKSEIFDDQFSVERPDGSNFTLKIRSTKLEDSAMYFCATSAGGSDEQFFGPGTRLTVL.

As to this clonotype: A read error may produce the germline difference seen at one junction end. The chain has TRBV11-2 and TRBJ2-7; the D gene is possibly TRBD2 (7 bases). The CDR3 has 14 residues. The germline gives CDR1 SGHAT, CDR2 FQNNGV. CDR3 amino acids: CACSLVGGLGEKYF. CDR3 sequence (DNA): TGTGCCTGCAGCTTAGTGGGGGGGCTCGGCGAGAAGTACTTC.

V usage is TRBV6-6 and J usage is TRBJ2-2; D might be TRBD1 (5 bases). The CDR3 length is 15 residues. Germline loops: CDR1 MNHNY, CDR2 SVGAGI (reference sequence). Trimming removed 10 bases from V and 7 bases from J, with 22 bases in between. The CDR3, as DNA: TGTGCCAACTGTTACACGCAAGGGGCTGGCGGGGAGCTGTTTTTT. It translates to CANCYTQGAGGELFF.

In its sample, this clonotype is medium-sized (0.01 to 0.1%). V is TRBV11-2 and J is TRBJ2-1; no firm D call. This CDR3 comprises 13 residues. Germline CDR1 SGHAT, CDR2 FQNNGV. Trimming removed 5 bases at V and 1 base at J, with 6 bases between. CDR3 loop: CASSPISYNEQFF. DNA for the CDR3: TGTGCCAGCAGCCCCATATCCTACAATGAGCAGTTCTTC. The full variable domain, in which reference TRBV11-2 and TRBJ2-1 provide the parts outside the CDR3, is EAGVAQSPRYKIIEKRQSVAFWCNPISGHATLYWYQQILGQGPKLLIQFQNNGVVDDSQLPKDRFSAERLKGVDSTLKIQPAKLEDSAVYLCASSPISYNEQFFGPGTRLTVL.

This clonotype occurred many times. The chain couples TRBV12-3 or TRBV12-4 to TRBJ2-7; a possible D gene is TRBD1 (7 bases). The CDR3 runs to 12 residues. With 4 bases removed from V and 11 bases from J, the gap between germline ends came to 15 bases. CDR3: CASSSAGGSKYF. As DNA, the CDR3 is TGTGCCAGCAGTTCGGCAGGGGGGAGTAAGTACTTC.